This section outlines one TCR beta chain sequence together with its context. Original processing methods: Quantification of nucleated cells was approximated via reference gene primer amplification. Method: immunoSEQ multiplex PCR; TCRdb's copy keeps in-frame clones and lacks some. The V and J calls and clone size are taken from that table; D and trimming were inferred from the DNA. Among around 100,000 clones listed, 60% to 80% were seen once. This sample is part of a study of blood T cell repertoires in COVID-19. Whole-study context: The study drew acute and convalescent COVID-19 samples from the United States, Italy and Spain. T cells, B-cell-depleted T cells, or PBMCs provided the cDNA or gDNA that served as material.

Germline V gene data show CDR1 as KGHSH and CDR2 as LQKENI. V lost 6 bases, J lost 6 bases, and 0 bases stayed unmatched. The CDR3 runs 13 residues. J is TRBJ2-1 and V is TRBV18; the match to TRBD2 covers 12 bases. The receptor was isolated from a man aged 55 to 69 with active or convalescent COVID-19. Sequenced input: peripheral blood. The CDR3 DNA is TGTGCCAGCTCGGGACTAGCGGGCAATGAGCAGTTCTTC. This codes for CASSGLAGNEQFF.